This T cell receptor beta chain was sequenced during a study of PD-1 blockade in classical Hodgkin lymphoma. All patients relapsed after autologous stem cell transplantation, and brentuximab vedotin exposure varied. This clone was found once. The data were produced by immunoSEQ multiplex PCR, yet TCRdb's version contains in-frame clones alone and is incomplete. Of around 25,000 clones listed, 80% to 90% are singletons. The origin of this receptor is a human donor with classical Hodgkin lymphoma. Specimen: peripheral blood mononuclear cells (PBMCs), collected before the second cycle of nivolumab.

This CDR3 reads CASSKFSNQPQHF. DNA of the CDR3: TGTGCCAGCAGTAAATTCTCCAATCAGCCCCAGCATTTT. The chain joins TRBV5-6 to TRBJ1-5; no firm D call. The length of the CDR3 is 13 residues. V gave up 5 bases and J gave up 3 bases, with 9 bases separating them. Germline values: CDR1 SGHDT, CDR2 YYEEEE.